One and the same sample provided the 23 T cell receptor beta chains below, sequenced in a study of shared clonotypes between healthy human individuals (dated by TCRdb to 2018 to 2021). Library prep was done by the immunoSEQ multiplex PCR assay. Entries here come from immuneACCESS through TCRdb and include only in-frame sequences with V and J called. Some clones fail to appear in such tables; in the studies checked, an unresolved V gene covers under half of the shortfall, and the cause of the remainder is unknown. Recorded for this sample are under 700,000 clones; approximately 95% of them occurred a single time. In total, the top ten clones hold approximately 0.11% of the sample. CD8 naive samples were obtained by positive selection for CCR7 among CD45RO-negative cells, yielding a CD45RA+CCR7+ population from which TemRA cells were excluded. Sequencing input: naive CD8+ T cells sorted from blood. Sample cell subset or site, as interpreted from the label and publication: CD45RA+CCR7+. All receptors derive from a woman in her twenties or thirties in good health.

The chain carries TRBV9 and TRBJ1-2; TRBD1 is a possible D gene (6 bases). The CDR3 sequence is 14 residues long. Trimming took off 4 bases at V and 4 bases at J, with 14 bases between the two ends. In germline, CDR1 is SGDLS, CDR2 YYNGEE. The CDR3 DNA reads TGTGCCAGCAGCACGTCCAGGGGAGCCTATGGCTACACCTTC. Translated, it gives CASSTSRGAYGYTF.

DNA of the CDR3: TGTGCCACCCGACAGGGGGCGACTAATCAGCCCCAGCATTTT. Translated, it gives CATRQGATNQPQHF. This chain joins TRBV27 and TRBJ1-5; 10 bases line up with TRBD1. Per germline, CDR1 MNHEY and CDR2 SMNVEV (reference sequence). The CDR3 length is 14 residues. J lost 4 bases, V lost 10 bases, and 7 bases had no gene match.

The V call is TRBV5-5, the J call TRBJ2-1, with 8 bases that match TRBD2. The CDR3 spans 16 residues. V gave up 4 bases and J gave up 0 bases; unmatched junction bases: 6. Germline V lookup: CDR1 SGHKS, CDR2 YYEKEE (reference sequence). The CDR3 loop reads CASSAGGVPSYNEQFF. The CDR3 DNA sequence: TGTGCCAGCAGCGCCGGGGGGGTCCCCTCCTACAATGAGCAGTTCTTC.

This clone appeared once. The J gene is TRBJ2-1, the V gene TRBV2, with D possibly matching TRBD2 (6 bases). Germline V gene sequence: CDR1 SNHLY, CDR2 FYNNEI. The V gene lost 11 bases and the J gene lost 5 bases, with 19 bases spanning the gap. The CDR3 length is 14 residues. The CDR3 protein is CARSGLPDNNEQFF. In DNA form, the CDR3 reads TGTGCCCGTTCTGGACTACCGGATAACAATGAGCAGTTCTTC.

CDR3 sequence reads: CASSPGPTSGDSYEQYF. The CDR3 nucleotides are TGCGCCAGCAGCCCGGGCCCAACTAGCGGGGACTCCTACGAGCAGTACTTC. The chain recombines TRBV4-1 with TRBJ2-5, with 10 nucleotides matching TRBD2. Gene TRBJ2-7 matches the end of the DNA better, so the J call may be wrong. The germline V gene has CDR1 MGHRA and CDR2 YSYEKL. The CDR3 runs 17 residues.

The CDR3 region has the DNA TGTGCCAGCAGCTTAGGGGCAGGAGTTGGCTACAATGAGCAGTTCTTC. This gives the protein CASSLGAGVGYNEQFF. The chain employs TRBV7-9 and TRBJ2-1; D gene uncertain. Between the trimmed V and J ends, which lost 1 base and 3 bases, there was a span of 13 bases. The CDR3 contains 16 residues. CDR1 is SEHNR, CDR2 FQNEAQ, per germline (reference sequence).

The DNA of the CDR3 is TGTGCCAGCATCTCCCTCAACGAGACCCAGTACTTC. Translating it yields CASISLNETQYF. The chain carries TRBV27 and TRBJ2-5, with no clear D. Trimming pared 7 bases from V and 5 bases from J, leaving 11 bases between. The CDR3 extends over 12 amino acids. Germline V gene lookup returns CDR1 MNHEY and CDR2 SMNVEV (reference sequence).

The chain is built from TRBV4-1 and TRBJ2-1; D possibly corresponds to TRBD2 (7 bases). The V and J ends lost 1 base and 7 bases respectively, with 26 bases between them. CDR1 is MGHRA, CDR2 YSYEKL, per germline. CDR3 length: 19 amino acids. CDR3 in amino acids: CASSQVAIPGAGDQNEQFF. For the CDR3, the DNA is TGCGCCAGCAGCCAAGTGGCCATTCCGGGGGCGGGAGATCAGAATGAGCAGTTCTTC.

V usage is TRBV7-2 and J usage is TRBJ1-5; the D gene is possibly TRBD1 (6 bases). Per the germline V gene, CDR1 is SGHTA and CDR2 is FQGNSA. The V and J ends lost 2 bases and 0 bases respectively, with 20 bases between them. The CDR3 has 19 amino acids. Here the CDR3 reads CASSLSLSRTVYSNQPQHF. The CDR3, as DNA: TGTGCCAGCAGCTTATCACTTAGCCGGACAGTTTATAGCAATCAGCCCCAGCATTTT.

The chain couples TRBV7-9 to TRBJ2-7; 9 nucleotides align to TRBD1. The CDR3 is 12 amino acids. With 5 bases clipped from V and 6 bases from J, the junction kept 2 bases outside the gene matches. Germline CDR1 is SEHNR and CDR2 is FQNEAQ (reference sequence). In nucleotides, the CDR3 is TGTGCCAGCAGCGCGACAGGGGGCGAGCAGTACTTC. Residues: CASSATGGEQYF.

V and J are TRBV7-9 and TRBJ2-1, with D tentatively TRBD1 (5 bases). Germline assignment: CDR1 SEHNR and CDR2 FQNEAQ (reference sequence). The CDR3 sequence is 13 residues long. Between the trimmed V and J ends, which lost 8 bases and 5 bases, there was a span of 13 bases. CDR3 loop: CASGLTEDNEQFF. CDR3 nucleotides: TGTGCCAGCGGCCTGACAGAGGACAATGAGCAGTTCTTC.

The chain employs TRBV30 and TRBJ1-3; D is uncertain. Germline V lookup: CDR1 GTSNPN, CDR2 SVGIG (reference sequence). V was trimmed by 7 bases and J by 8 bases, leaving 24 bases between them. The CDR3 has 15 amino acids. The CDR3 DNA reads as TGTGCCTTGGACCGTATAGGCCCCAAGGCGGACACCATATATTTT. This translates into CALDRIGPKADTIYF.

The genes are TRBV4-1 and TRBJ2-7; 7 nucleotides agree with TRBD2. The CDR3 contains 13 residues. Per germline, CDR1 MGHRA and CDR2 YSYEKL. V trimming: 4 bases; J trimming: 0 bases; junction bases outside the gene matches: 0. The CDR3 bases are TGCGCCAGCAGCCTAGCGGGCTCCTACGAGCAGTACTTC. Translated: CASSLAGSYEQYF.

CDR3 region: CASSLGDLGGEKLFF. The CDR3 nucleotides read TGTGCCAGCAGCTTAGGGGACCTTGGGGGTGAAAAACTGTTTTTT. The chain links TRBV13 to TRBJ1-4, with a possible D match to TRBD1 (5 bases). The V gene's germline CDR1 is PRHDT and CDR2 FYEKMQ (reference sequence). With 0 bases removed from V and 7 bases from J, the gap between germline ends came to 12 bases. The CDR3 spans 15 residues. Full variable domain (remainder filled in from reference TRBV13 and TRBJ1-4): AAGVIQSPRHLIKEKRETATLKCYPIPRHDTVYWYQQGPGQDPQFLISFYEKMQSDKGSIPDRFSAQQFSDYHSELNMSSLELGDSALYFCASSLGDLGGEKLFFGSGTQLSVL.

The V gene is TRBV7-9, the J gene TRBJ2-1; TRBD2 aligns across 7 bases. With V trimmed by 8 bases and J by 8 bases, 15 bases remained unmatched. Germline V CDR1 and CDR2: SEHNR, FQNEAQ (reference sequence). The length of the CDR3 is 15 residues. CDR3 loop: CASRVSGLNPDEQFF. The CDR3 nucleotides are TGTGCCAGCCGAGTGTCGGGACTAAATCCTGATGAGCAGTTCTTC.

V gene TRBV7-9 combines with J gene TRBJ2-3; D is perhaps TRBD1 (7 bases). The ends were cut back, 4 bases at V and 2 bases at J, with 16 bases in the middle. Germline V CDR1 and CDR2: SEHNR, FQNEAQ (reference sequence). This CDR3 is 16 amino acids long. The CDR3 nucleotides are TGTGCCAGCAGCTATCGGGGGACAGCTGTCACAGATACGCAGTATTTT. It is translated as CASSYRGTAVTDTQYF.

This clone appeared a single time. CDR3 in DNA: TGTGCCAGCAGCTCCGGACTAGCCTCCTACAATGAGCAGTTCTTC. It encodes CASSSGLASYNEQFF. The chain employs TRBV7-9 and TRBJ2-1; TRBD2 agrees at 8 bases. With V trimmed by 4 bases and J by 0 bases, 2 bases remained unmatched. The CDR3 contains 15 residues. Germline V lookup: CDR1 SEHNR, CDR2 FQNEAQ (reference sequence).

The chain is built from TRBV2 and TRBJ2-7; TRBD1 is a possible D gene (5 bases). Germline V gene sequence: CDR1 SNHLY, CDR2 FYNNEI. Trimming removed 6 bases at V and 4 bases at J, with 16 bases between. This CDR3 spans 14 amino acids. The CDR3 is CASSAPGQGYEQYF. The CDR3 bases are TGTGCCAGCAGCGCGCCAGGCCAGGGTTACGAGCAGTACTTC.

In DNA form, the CDR3 reads TGTGCCAGCAGCGCCCGGGACAGGGGCCTCTACGAGCAGTACTTC. This sequence encodes CASSARDRGLYEQYF. V and J are TRBV7-6 and TRBJ2-5, with TRBD1 identical over 10 bases. The DNA end is a closer match to TRBJ2-7, so the J assignment may be wrong. The CDR3 spans 15 residues. The germline CDR1 and CDR2 sequences are SGHVS and FNYEAQ.

With regard to this clone: This sample also contains other DNA sequences that code for the same CDR3. This chain joins TRBV27 and TRBJ2-1; no clear D. Trimming removed 2 bases at V and 4 bases at J, with 9 bases between. CDR1 and CDR2 (germline): MNHEY, SMNVEV (reference sequence). The CDR3 runs 14 residues. The CDR3 protein is CASSLDRAYNEQFF. In nucleotides, the CDR3 is TGTGCCAGCAGTTTAGATCGGGCGTACAATGAGCAGTTCTTC.

Of note for this clone: This CDR3 is also generated by other DNA sequences in the sample. CDR3: CASSLGTASTDTQYF. CDR3 bases: TGCGCCAGCAGCTTAGGGACAGCTAGCACAGATACGCAGTATTTT. V and J are TRBV5-1 and TRBJ2-3; 7 bases agree with TRBD1. Germline V CDR1 and CDR2: SGHRS, YFSETQ. CDR3 length equals 15 residues. V was clipped by 2 bases and J by 0 bases; unmatched bases: 3.

This clone was detected once. CDR3 amino acids: CSVRDLEGYEQYF. DNA of the CDR3: TGCAGCGTCCGGGACTTAGAAGGATACGAGCAGTACTTC. The J gene is TRBJ2-7, the V gene TRBV29-1; maybe TRBD2 (6 bases). CDR1 and CDR2 from the germline V gene are SQVTM and ANQGSEA. The germline V and J ends were trimmed by 6 bases and 4 bases, with 16 bases remaining between them. The CDR3 consists of 13 residues.

This chain uses TRBV27 with TRBJ2-3; possible D gene TRBD1, 5 bases. The V end lost 5 bases, the J end lost 1 base, and 13 bases lay between the germline ends. The CDR3 is made up of 15 amino acids. Germline lookup yields CDR1 MNHEY and CDR2 SMNVEV (reference sequence). Here the CDR3 reads CASSPLWGGTDTQYF. The CDR3 nucleotides read TGTGCCAGCAGTCCCCTATGGGGCGGCACAGATACGCAGTATTTT.